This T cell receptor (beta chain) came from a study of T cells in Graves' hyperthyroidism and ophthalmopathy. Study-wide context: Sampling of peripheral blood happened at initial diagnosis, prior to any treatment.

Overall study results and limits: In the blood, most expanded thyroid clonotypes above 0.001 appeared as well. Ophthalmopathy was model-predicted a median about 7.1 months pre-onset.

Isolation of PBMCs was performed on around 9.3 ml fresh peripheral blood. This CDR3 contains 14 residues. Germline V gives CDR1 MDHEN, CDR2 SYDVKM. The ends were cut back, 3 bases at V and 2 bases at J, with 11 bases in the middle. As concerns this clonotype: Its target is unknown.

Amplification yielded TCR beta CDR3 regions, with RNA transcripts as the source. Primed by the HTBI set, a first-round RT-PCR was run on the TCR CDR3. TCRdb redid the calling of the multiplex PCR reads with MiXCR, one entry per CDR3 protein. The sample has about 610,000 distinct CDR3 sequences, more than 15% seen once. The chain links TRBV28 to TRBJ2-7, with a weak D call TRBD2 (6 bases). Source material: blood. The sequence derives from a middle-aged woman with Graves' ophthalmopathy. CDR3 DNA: TGTGCCAGCAGTTTCGGAGGGAGAACCTACGAGCAGTACTTC. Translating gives CASSFGGRTYEQYF.